Each of the 20 T cell receptor beta chains below was sequenced from the same sample in a study of blood T cell repertoires in COVID-19. Assay used: immunoSEQ multiplex PCR; TCRdb lists only in-frame clones, some missing. The sample has about 82,000 clones, around four fifths seen once. The sequenced sample was peripheral blood. The receptors were sampled from a man in his sixties with COVID-19, enrolled during active disease.

The chain recombines TRBV7-6 with TRBJ2-7; 8 nucleotides match TRBD2. The CDR3 loop spans 15 amino acids. Germline trimming cut 5 bases from V and 2 bases from J; bases unmatched to any gene: 8. Germline V CDR1 and CDR2: SGHVS, FNYEAQ. The CDR3 protein is CASSPPGGVPYEQYF. For the CDR3, the DNA is TGTGCCAGCAGCCCCCCGGGGGGGGTACCCTACGAGCAGTACTTC.

The chain is built from TRBV6-4 and TRBJ1-1; 8 nucleotides align to TRBD1. The CDR3 runs to 13 residues. From germline, CDR1 is MRHNA and CDR2 SNTAGT. Trimming at V came to 3 bases and at J to 4 bases, leaving 1 base not matched to a gene. For the CDR3, the DNA is TGTGCCAGCAGTGAACAGGGGGGCACTGAAGCTTTCTTT. Translation gives CASSEQGGTEAFF.

This clone has only a few counts. V gene TRBV5-4 combines with J gene TRBJ2-3, with unresolved D. CDR3 length equals 15 residues. Trimming took off 1 base at V and 4 bases at J, with 13 bases between the two ends. The germline V gene encodes CDR1 SGHNT and CDR2 YYREEE (reference sequence). The CDR3 here is CASSLSRSEPDTQYF. CDR3 DNA: TGTGCCAGCAGCTTGTCTCGCAGCGAGCCAGATACGCAGTATTTT.

This clone was detected a few times. The J gene is TRBJ2-5, the V gene TRBV9; 13 bases agree with TRBD2. V lost 1 base to trimming and J lost 2 bases; unmatched junction nucleotides: 5. The CDR3 length is 17 residues. Germline CDR1 SGDLS, CDR2 YYNGEE. The CDR3 DNA reads TGTGCCAGCAGCGTACCGACTAGCGGGGGGAAACAAGAGACCCAGTACTTC. It is translated as CASSVPTSGGKQETQYF.

The chain joins TRBV27 to TRBJ1-4; a possible D gene is TRBD1 (5 bases). Trimming took 5 bases from V and 5 from J, leaving 18 bases between them. This CDR3 has 16 residues. From germline, CDR1 is MNHEY and CDR2 SMNVEV (reference sequence). CDR3 residues: CASSRISAGQNEKLFF. DNA for the CDR3: TGTGCCAGCAGTCGCATATCCGCGGGGCAAAATGAAAAACTGTTTTTT.

The chain carries TRBV10-3 and TRBJ2-3, with D possibly TRBD2 on 6 matching bases. Deletions cut 9 bases from V and 2 bases from J, with 15 bases between. The CDR3 spans 14 residues. Germline CDR1 reads ENHRY; CDR2 reads SYGVKD. CDR3 residues: CAIASDSPTDTQYF. Here the CDR3 DNA reads TGTGCCATTGCTAGCGACTCTCCCACAGATACGCAGTATTTT.

The V call is TRBV10-3, the J call TRBJ1-4; 9 bases are shared with TRBD1. Germline V CDR1 and CDR2: ENHRY, SYGVKD. V was pared by 5 bases and J by 5 bases, with 3 bases of the junction left unmatched. The CDR3 contains 14 residues. CDR3 amino acids: CAISSGTGNEKLFF. The CDR3 DNA reads as TGTGCCATCAGTTCCGGGACAGGGAATGAAAAACTGTTTTTT.

The rearrangement uses TRBV6-5 and TRBJ1-1; a weak D match, TRBD1 (6 bases). The V end lost 7 bases, the J end lost 10 bases, and 22 bases lay between the germline ends. Germline assignment: CDR1 MNHEY and CDR2 SVGAGI. CDR3 size: 14 residues. The CDR3 region has the DNA TGTGCCAGCAAGAGGGGGAGGGAGGGGGTTGTAGCTTTCTTT. Protein: CASKRGREGVVAFF.

This clone turned up a few times. V gene TRBV2 combines with J gene TRBJ1-6, with a tentative D call TRBD1 (5 bases). V was trimmed by 6 bases and J by 5 bases, leaving 14 bases between them. CDR1 is SNHLY and CDR2 is FYNNEI in the germline V gene. The CDR3 runs 15 residues. CDR3 sequence reads: CASSLRVNNNSPLHF. The CDR3 DNA reads TGTGCCAGCAGCCTCAGGGTCAATAATAATTCACCCCTCCACTTT.

The chain combines TRBV6-6 with TRBJ2-1; 7 bases fit TRBD1. Unmatched junction bases numbered 7, after V lost 2 bases and J lost 6 bases. Germline loops: CDR1 MNHNY, CDR2 SVGAGI (reference sequence). This CDR3 has 15 amino acids. The CDR3, as DNA: TGTGCCAGCAGTTACCCGGGACAGTGGGGCAATGAGCAGTTCTTC. Translation gives CASSYPGQWGNEQFF.

The genes are TRBV2 and TRBJ1-2; TRBD1 agrees at 8 bases. This CDR3 region has 12 residues. Germline V gene lookup returns CDR1 SNHLY and CDR2 FYNNEI. The trim removed 6 bases at V and 8 bases at J, leaving 5 bases unmatched. CDR3 region: CASSSRGQGYTF. For the CDR3, the DNA is TGTGCCAGCAGCAGCAGGGGGCAGGGCTACACCTTC.

The J gene is TRBJ1-2, the V gene TRBV28; TRBD1 matches at 7 bases. V dropped 8 bases and J dropped 2; count of bases not matched to a gene: 11. CDR1 and CDR2 (germline): MDHEN, SYDVKM. The CDR3 is 15 residues long. The CDR3 region has the DNA TGTGCCAGCCGGGAACAGGGGCGCCGGAACTATGGCTACACCTTC. Protein product: CASREQGRRNYGYTF.

V is TRBV6-4 and J is TRBJ2-2; D not certain. V lost 4 bases, J lost 6 bases, and 9 bases lay in between. This CDR3 contains 13 residues. Germline V gene sequence: CDR1 MRHNA, CDR2 SNTAGT. This CDR3 reads CASSASTSGELFF. CDR3 bases: TGTGCCAGCAGTGCCTCTACTTCCGGGGAGCTGTTTTTT.

The rearrangement uses TRBV7-2 and TRBJ1-2, with 11 bases aligning to TRBD1. Unmatched junction bases numbered 11, after V lost 5 bases and J lost 3 bases. CDR3 length: 17 residues. Germline V gene sequence: CDR1 SGHTA, CDR2 FQGNSA. CDR3 residues: CASSPLGTGGTYYGYTF. CDR3 sequence (DNA): TGTGCCAGCAGCCCGCTCGGGACAGGGGGAACCTACTATGGCTACACCTTC.

The J gene is TRBJ1-1, the V gene TRBV11-3, with 11 nucleotides matching TRBD1. Losses at the gene ends were 5 bases for V and 4 bases for J; bases not matched to a gene: 6. Germline values: CDR1 SGHNT, CDR2 YENEEA. The CDR3 length is 15 residues. CDR3 in amino acids: CASSTRTGGGTEAFF. The CDR3 bases are TGTGCCAGCAGCACCCGGACAGGGGGCGGCACTGAAGCTTTCTTT.

The rearrangement links TRBV4-2 to TRBJ1-5, with TRBD1 as a possible D gene (6 bases). V was shortened by 4 bases and J by 4 bases, with 17 bases between the two germline ends. Germline assignment: CDR1 LGHNA and CDR2 YNFKEQ. This CDR3 has 16 residues. The CDR3 is CASSRIGGDRNQPQHF. Here the CDR3 DNA reads TGTGCCAGCAGCCGAATCGGAGGAGACAGGAATCAGCCCCAGCATTTT.

The J gene is TRBJ2-7, the V gene TRBV21-1; the DNA was not used to check the table's D call, TRBD1. TRBV21-1 is shown as a pseudogene. The length of the CDR3 is 11 residues. In DNA form, the CDR3 reads TGTGCCAGCAGCAAAGTGGCCGAGCAGTACTTC. Protein product: CASSKVAEQYF.

The chain recombines TRBV7-9 with TRBJ2-3; possibly TRBD1 for D (6 bases). V was trimmed by 5 bases and J by 0 bases, leaving 9 bases between them. The CDR3 sequence is 14 residues long. Germline loops: CDR1 SEHNR, CDR2 FQNEAQ (reference sequence). CDR3 DNA sequence: TGTGCCAGCAGCATGACAGGTAGCACAGATACGCAGTATTTT. It yields the protein CASSMTGSTDTQYF.

V and J are TRBV5-1 and TRBJ1-3; TRBD1 agrees at 10 bases. The V segment lost 0 bases and the J segment 2 bases; nucleotides outside the gene matches: 5. Per germline, CDR1 SGHRS and CDR2 YFSETQ. This CDR3 has 17 amino acids. The CDR3 DNA sequence: TGCGCCAGCAGCTTGGGGGCCGGGACAGGGGCTGGAAACACCATATATTTT. Translating gives CASSLGAGTGAGNTIYF.

The chain links TRBV29-1 to TRBJ1-2; D may be TRBD1 (5 bases). The CDR3 has 9 amino acids. Germline CDR1 and CDR2: SQVTM and ANQGSEA. V gave up 7 bases and J gave up 6 bases, with 6 bases separating them. CDR3 sequence (DNA): TGCAGCGAAGGGGATGGCTACACCTTC. It is translated as CSEGDGYTF. The full variable domain, completed using reference TRBV29-1 and TRBJ1-2, is SAVISQKPSRDICQRGTSLTIQCQVDSQVTMMFWYRQQPGQSLTLIATANQGSEATYESGFVIDKFPISRPNLTFSTLTVSNMSPEDSSIYLCSEGDGYTFGSGTRLTVV.